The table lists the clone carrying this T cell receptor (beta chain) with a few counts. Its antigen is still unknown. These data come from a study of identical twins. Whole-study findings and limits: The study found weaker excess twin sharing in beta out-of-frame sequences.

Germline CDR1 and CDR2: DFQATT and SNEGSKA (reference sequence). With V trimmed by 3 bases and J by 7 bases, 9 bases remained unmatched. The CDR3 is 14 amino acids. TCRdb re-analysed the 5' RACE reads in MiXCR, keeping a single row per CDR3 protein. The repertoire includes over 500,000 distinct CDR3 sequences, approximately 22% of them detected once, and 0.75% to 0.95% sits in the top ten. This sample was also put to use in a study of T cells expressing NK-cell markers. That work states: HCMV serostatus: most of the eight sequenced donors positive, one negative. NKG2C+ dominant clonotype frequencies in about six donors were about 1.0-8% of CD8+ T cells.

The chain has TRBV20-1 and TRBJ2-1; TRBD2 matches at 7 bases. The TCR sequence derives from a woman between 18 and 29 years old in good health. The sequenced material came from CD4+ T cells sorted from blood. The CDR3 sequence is CSASLAGVWNEQFF. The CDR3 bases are TGCAGTGCTAGTCTGGCGGGAGTATGGAATGAGCAGTTCTTC.